This TCR beta chain originates from a study of follicular helper T cells after annual influenza vaccination. The overall study: Days 0, 7 and 28 post-vaccination were the blood draw times.

The time point is: 2014-2015 season, 7 days after vaccination. Subjects lived in the community and lacked influenza vaccine within the prior 6 months. Cells are cTfh (non-naive CD4+CXCR5+PD-1+), split by ICOS and CD38 into double-positive or double-negative. There are 14 residues in the CDR3. With 5 bases removed from V and 5 bases from J, the gap between germline ends came to 13 bases. Germline CDR1 reads LNHDA; CDR2 reads SQIVND (reference sequence). TCRdb's copy holds only in-frame clones and misses some; the assay was immunoSEQ multiplex PCR. The table lists thousands of clones, approximately 80% of them singletons.

The specimen was CXCR5+ CD38- circulating T follicular helper cells from blood, collected 7 days after influenza vaccination. Sample subset: circulating Tfh, non-naive CD4+CXCR5+PD-1+ (ICOS+CD38+ or ICOS-CD38-). The genes are TRBV19 and TRBJ2-1; D remains ambiguous. This TCR came from an adult who received the influenza vaccine. The CDR3 bases are TGTGCCAGTAGTGATATCCCGAGAAACAATGAGCAGTTCTTC. Its protein is CASSDIPRNNEQFF.